The present TCR beta chain was sequenced within a study of identical twins. The authors used template switching to add a universal primer site and gave cDNA unique molecular identifiers. TCRdb itself ran the 5' RACE reads through MiXCR, one entry per CDR3 protein. The table includes approximately 530,000 distinct CDR3 sequences, 20% to 25% detected once. Of note for this clonotype: Its target is not known.

General observations from the study: Conclusions rested on cross-sectional statistics rather than following the same donors. Partly confounded zero-insertion analyses could result from invariant MAIT and iNKT cells. In cord blood, abundant beta clonotypes had fewer insertions; memory showed no trend.

From germline, CDR1 is SGHKS and CDR2 YYEKEE (reference sequence). V gave up 5 bases and J gave up 3 bases, with 14 bases separating them. The length of the CDR3 is 14 residues. The same sample was also studied in work on yellow fever vaccine responses in identical twins.

Sequenced: CD4+ T cells sorted from blood. The genes are TRBV5-5 and TRBJ2-5; TRBD1 or TRBD2 may be the D gene (5 bases each). The sequence derives from a woman younger than 30 in good health. CDR3 bases: TGTGCCAGCAGACCCCGGGACGGAAAAGAGACCCAGTACTTC. Translation: CASRPRDGKETQYF.